This TCR beta chain originates from a study of cytomegalovirus exposure and HLA in healthy donors. Nominally healthy donors were sampled, though unrecorded immune exposures were likely. This clone turned up a few times. No antigen is known for it. Researchers ran the PCR with 60 Vbeta and 13 Jbeta primers. Libraries were prepared by immunoSEQ multiplex PCR; TCRdb keeps only in-frame clonotypes and omits some of them. The table includes roughly 160,000 clones, about 72% detected once. Germline assignment: CDR1 SGHDT and CDR2 YYEEEE. CDR3 length equals 15 residues. V was pared by 1 base and J by 10 bases, with 13 bases of the junction left unmatched. Study-level points and caveats: Productive status was seen about 90% or about 30% of the time for most TCR beta V segments in an earlier analysis. In a later analysis, compared with equally common non-associated chains, HLA-associated beta chains were more expanded. Several of the most significant clusters appeared, in a later analysis, to be linked to common viral pathogens.

The V call is TRBV5-6, the J call TRBJ1-1, with 7 bases matching TRBD1. The receptor's source is a man aged 25 to 40 in good health and CMV-seropositive. The sample consisted of PBMCs. In DNA form, the CDR3 reads TGTGCCAGCAGCTTGTGGTTCGACAGGGAAGGCTCAGCTTTCTTT. This sequence encodes CASSLWFDREGSAFF.